The 3 T cell receptor beta chains presented below share a single source sample, sequenced in a study of cytomegalovirus exposure and HLA in healthy donors. Both 60 Vbeta primers and 13 Jbeta primers went into the PCR. Generated by immunoSEQ multiplex PCR, the TCRdb table keeps only in-frame clones and is missing some. This table holds about 160,000 clones, around 75% found once. Material for sequencing was PBMCs. The source of these receptors is a man aged 18 to 35 in good health and CMV-seropositive.

This clone was seen a handful of times. This chain joins TRBV10-1 and TRBJ2-1; D gene unclear. V was shortened by 6 bases and J by 7 bases, with 16 bases between the two germline ends. Germline V gene sequence: CDR1 WNHNN, CDR2 SYGVQD (reference sequence). The CDR3 covers 14 residues. CDR3 amino acids: CASSYPGARNEQFF. Here the CDR3 DNA reads TGCGCCAGCAGCTATCCTGGCGCTAGAAATGAGCAGTTCTTC.

V usage is TRBV6-5 and J usage is TRBJ2-2; 8 bases are shared with TRBD1. This CDR3 is 15 amino acids long. Trimming cost V 5 bases and J 4 bases; bases outside gene matches: 6. From germline, CDR1 is MNHEY and CDR2 SVGAGI. The CDR3 bases are TGTGCCAGCAGTGGACAGGGCGCTTTCACCGGGGAGCTGTTTTTT. Amino acids: CASSGQGAFTGELFF.

The J gene is TRBJ1-1, the V gene TRBV19; 11 nucleotides line up with TRBD1. CDR1 LNHDA and CDR2 SQIVND come from the germline V gene (reference sequence). Trimming cost V 6 bases and J 11 bases; bases outside gene matches: 11. The CDR3 is made up of 14 amino acids. The CDR3 DNA is TGTGCCAGTAGCGCTGGGGGGACAGGGGGTGATGCTTTCTTT. This codes for CASSAGGTGGDAFF.